This T cell receptor (beta chain) was captured by sequencing in a study of blood T cell repertoires in COVID-19. Study-level information: The cDNA or gDNA used as material had been derived from T cells, B-cell-depleted T cells, or PBMCs.

As processed by the authors: Nucleated cell counts were estimated from reference gene primer amplification. Here immunoSEQ multiplex PCR was the method, and the copy in TCRdb shows in-frame clones only, minus some. That table gives V, J and clone size, and the DNA gave D and trimming. There are some 130,000 clones in the sample; around 88% occur only once, and about a tenth lies in the top ten. CDR3 length equals 15 residues. Trimming stripped 5 bases from V and 0 bases from J, with 16 bases between. The germline CDR1 and CDR2 sequences are GTSNPN and SVGIG (reference sequence). This TCR came from a man aged 50 to 59 with acute or convalescent COVID-19. The source material was peripheral blood. This sequence joins TRBV30 and TRBJ1-1; D not resolved. CDR3 bases: TGTGCCTGGGATTCTCCGGGTACCGTGAACACTGAAGCTTTCTTT. Translated, it gives CAWDSPGTVNTEAFF.